Listed here are 12 T cell receptor beta chains from one sample, sequenced in a study of beta chain features in type 1 diabetes (dated by TCRdb to 2016 to 2019). Results the study describes overall, beyond this receptor: In all four CD4+ subsets, TCRB CDR3 length was moderately but significantly shorter in type 1 diabetes patients.

Libraries were constructed by the immunoSEQ multiplex PCR assay. The entire amount of isolated RNA was reverse transcribed using the High Capacity cDNA Reverse Transcription Kit, so the sequenced TCRB transcripts were expressed ones. The table comes from immuneACCESS by way of TCRdb, which keeps in-frame sequences with V and J called. Part of the clones is missing from these tables; in studies checked, under half for an unresolved V gene and the rest for unknown reasons. In all, the sample holds roughly 260,000 clones, and roughly 20% of those were seen once. 0.028% of the sample lies in the top ten. Their cognate antigens are unknown. Input material: naive CD4+ T cells from blood. Taken with the paper, the label for cell subset or site translates to: true naive CD4+ T cells. Receptor source: a woman in her forties with type 1 diabetes.

This clone has more than one count but fewer than ten. The chain employs TRBV30 and TRBJ2-3; D gene unclear. V was pared by 2 bases and J by 7 bases, with 16 bases between. Germline loops: CDR1 GTSNPN, CDR2 SVGIG (reference sequence). This CDR3 is built from 14 residues. CDR3 protein: CAWSPSGLLNTQYF. In nucleotides, the CDR3 is TGTGCCTGGAGTCCCTCGGGTCTCCTTAATACGCAGTATTTT.

This clone was observed a few times. This sequence joins TRBV7-9 and TRBJ2-3; 14 bases agree with TRBD2. With V trimmed by 7 bases and J by 8 bases, 8 bases remained unmatched. CDR1 and CDR2 from the germline V gene are SEHNR and FQNEAQ (reference sequence). The CDR3 runs to 15 residues. The CDR3: CASTPFGTSGGTQYF. DNA of the CDR3: TGTGCCAGCACACCCTTTGGGACTAGCGGGGGTACGCAGTATTTT.

V and J are TRBV29-1 and TRBJ2-6; possible D gene TRBD2, 6 bases. Deletions cut 6 bases from V and 0 bases from J, with 9 bases between. Germline V CDR1 and CDR2: SQVTM, ANQGSEA. The length of the CDR3 is 14 residues. The CDR3 DNA follows: TGCAGCGTCGGAGGGCCCTCTGGGGCCAACGTCCTGACTTTC. Its protein product is CSVGGPSGANVLTF.

The genes are TRBV4-3 and TRBJ1-6; 8 nucleotides line up with TRBD1. V was clipped by 9 bases and J by 2 bases; unmatched bases: 6. CDR3 size: 15 residues. CDR1 and CDR2 from the germline V gene are LGHNA and YSLEER. For the CDR3, the DNA is TGCGCCAGTTCAGAGGACAGGGCCTATAATTCACCCCTCCACTTT. It codes for CASSEDRAYNSPLHF.

The chain couples TRBV4-3 to TRBJ2-2; TRBD1 aligns across 10 bases. The CDR3 is 15 amino acids. Trimming removed 4 bases from V and 7 bases from J; junction bases left unmatched: 6. Per the germline V gene, CDR1 is LGHNA and CDR2 is YSLEER. The CDR3 spells CASSPGQGSGGELFF. Written as DNA, the CDR3 is TGCGCCAGCAGCCCGGGACAGGGGTCAGGCGGGGAGCTGTTTTTT.

This CDR3 is CASSLSRAGNTIYF. The CDR3 DNA reads TGTGCCAGCAGTTTAAGCAGGGCTGGAAACACCATATATTTT. V gene TRBV27 combines with J gene TRBJ1-3, with D possibly matching TRBD1 (5 bases). The CDR3 extends over 14 amino acids. The germline CDR1 and CDR2 sequences are MNHEY and SMNVEV (reference sequence). V lost 2 bases, J lost 2 bases, and 7 bases lay in between.

This sequence joins TRBV2 and TRBJ2-6; a weak D match, TRBD1 (6 bases). The CDR3 length is 16 residues. V shed 7 bases and J shed 0 bases, with 13 bases lying between them. Germline CDR1 SNHLY, CDR2 FYNNEI. The CDR3 loop is CASNDKGGSGANVLTF. As DNA, the CDR3 is TGTGCCAGCAACGATAAAGGGGGCTCTGGGGCCAACGTCCTGACTTTC. The whole variable domain, filled in from reference TRBV2 and TRBJ2-6, reads EPEVTQTPSHQVTQMGQEVILRCVPISNHLYFYWYRQILGQKVEFLVSFYNNEISEKSEIFDDQFSVERPDGSNFTLKIRSTKLEDSAMYFCASNDKGGSGANVLTFGAGSRLTVL.

The genes are TRBV6-5 and TRBJ1-2; tentatively, D is TRBD1 (6 bases). With 11 bases removed from V and 4 bases from J, the gap between germline ends came to 14 bases. This CDR3 comprises 12 residues. In germline, CDR1 is MNHEY, CDR2 SVGAGI. CDR3 loop: CAVHRDPYGYTF. CDR3 coding DNA: TGTGCCGTCCACAGGGATCCCTATGGCTACACCTTC.

About this clone itself: The same CDR3 also results from other DNA sequences found in this sample. This rearrangement joins TRBV18 to TRBJ1-5, with 10 bases that match TRBD1. Germline V gene data show CDR1 as KGHSH and CDR2 as LQKENI. CDR3 size: 15 residues. V was clipped by 6 bases and J by 7 bases; unmatched bases: 9. CDR3 region: CASSPGQGSLQPQHF. The CDR3 DNA reads as TGTGCCAGCTCCCCGGGACAGGGGTCCCTCCAGCCCCAGCATTTT.

V gene TRBV2 combines with J gene TRBJ2-5, with 8 bases lining up with TRBD1. Germline V gene sequence: CDR1 SNHLY, CDR2 FYNNEI. The CDR3 loop spans 16 amino acids. V shed 4 bases, J shed 2 bases, and the junction held 9 bases outside the gene matches. The CDR3 DNA reads as TGTGCCAGCAGTGGTTCCCAGGGGGCTGAGCAAGAGACCCAGTACTTC. This gives the protein CASSGSQGAEQETQYF.

The chain links TRBV6-6 to TRBJ2-7; 7 nucleotides agree with TRBD1. Unmatched junction bases numbered 5, after V lost 6 bases and J lost 0 bases. This CDR3 is built from 14 residues. Germline V lookup: CDR1 MNHNY, CDR2 SVGAGI (reference sequence). CDR3 protein: CASRQTGLSYEQYF. The CDR3 DNA sequence: TGTGCCAGCAGGCAGACAGGGCTCTCCTACGAGCAGTACTTC.

V gene TRBV6-5 combines with J gene TRBJ2-3, with D possibly matching TRBD1 (6 bases). CDR3 length: 14 residues. The germline CDR1 and CDR2 sequences are MNHEY and SVGAGI. The V end was cut by 6 bases, the J end by 6 bases, with 16 bases between. DNA of the CDR3: TGTGCCAGCAGACCATTTTCAGGGGTTGATACGCAGTATTTT. The encoded protein is CASRPFSGVDTQYF.